This is a list of T cell receptor beta chains from one sample in a study of blood T cell repertoires in COVID-19. The repertoire was sequenced with immunoSEQ multiplex PCR; TCRdb's copy has only in-frame clones and lacks some. The data show approximately 400,000 clones, with roughly 87% seen just once and about 4.8% held by the top ten. What was sequenced was PBMCs or T cells enriched from blood (not recorded which). The receptors were gathered from a woman aged 45-65 years who had recovered from COVID-19. Each CDR3 is given with its conserved first and last residue. Each record gives: J gene, D gene, clone size, V gene, CDR3 protein, CDR3 DNA. The D gene is left open where the match is weak. Clone size is not always given. Where it is, it says once, few, many or a class for expanded clones.

TRBJ2-7,.,.,TRBV6-5,CASSYRGFHEQYF,TGTGCCAGCAGTTATCGGGGATTCCACGAGCAGTACTTC
TRBJ1-3,TRBD1,.,TRBV4-2,CASSQEEGQGASGNTIYF,TGTGCCAGCAGCCAAGAGGAGGGACAGGGGGCATCTGGAAACACCATATATTTT
TRBJ1-2,.,.,TRBV7-8,CASSLVGTSGVHGYTF,TGTGCCAGCAGCTTAGTAGGCACCTCAGGGGTGCATGGCTACACCTTC
TRBJ1-1,.,.,TRBV5-5,CASDRTGINTEAFF,TGTGCCAGCGATAGAACCGGGATTAACACTGAAGCTTTCTTT
TRBJ2-2,TRBD2,.,TRBV5-1,CASSLPAPGGNTGELFF,TGCGCCAGCAGCTTGCCCGCCCCGGGGGGAAACACCGGGGAGCTGTTTTTT
TRBJ2-7,.,.,TRBV9,CASSGEGHNYEQYF,TGTGCCAGCAGCGGGGAAGGACACAACTACGAGCAGTACTTC
TRBJ1-2,TRBD1,.,TRBV19,CASSHSTGGGGYGYTF,TGTGCCAGTAGCCACTCGACAGGGGGCGGGGGCTATGGCTACACCTTC
TRBJ1-5,TRBD1,.,TRBV12-5,CASGLYGTGRNQPQHF,TGTGCTAGTGGTTTGTACGGGACAGGGCGCAATCAGCCCCAGCATTTT
TRBJ1-2,.,.,TRBV30,CAWTGVPNADYTF,TGTGCCTGGACTGGTGTCCCCAACGCGGACTACACCTTC
TRBJ1-3,.,.,TRBV5-5,CASSPSVVQTVDAYF,TGTGCCAGCAGCCCCTCTGTAGTACAGACGGTCGATGCATATTTT
TRBJ1-1,.,once,TRBV11-2,CASSLGREGTEAFF,TGTGCCAGCAGCTTAGGCAGAGAGGGCACTGAAGCTTTCTTT
TRBJ1-2,.,.,TRBV4-1,CASSQEGGYGYTF,TGCGCCAGCAGCCAAGAAGGGGGCTATGGCTACACCTTC
TRBJ1-2,.,.,TRBV18,CASNTENYGYTF,TGTGCCAGCAACACAGAAAACTATGGCTACACCTTC
TRBJ1-1,.,few,TRBV6-2/TRBV6-3,CASSYRGTYEAFF,TGTGCCAGCAGTTACAGGGGAACCTATGAAGCTTTCTTT
TRBJ1-4,TRBD1,.,TRBV6-5,CASSNAGGGEKLFF,TGTGCCAGCAGTAATGCAGGGGGCGGTGAAAAACTGTTTTTT
TRBJ2-1,TRBD2,.,TRBV20-1,CSASSGTSPYNEQFF,TGCAGTGCTAGTTCGGGGACTAGCCCCTACAATGAGCAGTTCTTC